This TCR beta chain was profiled in a study of identical twins. This CDR3 has 15 residues. The V gene lost 6 bases and the J gene lost 3 bases, with 18 bases spanning the gap. Via MiXCR, TCRdb re-called the 5' RACE reads, giving one row per CDR3 protein. The sample has 1,800,000 or so distinct CDR3 sequences; under 35% are singletons. This clonotype was observed at least ten times. The source is a newborn girl in good health. The J gene is TRBJ2-7, the V gene TRBV12-3 or TRBV12-4; D might be TRBD1 (5 bases). Sequenced: cord blood. The CDR3 loop reads CASSPDLDTSYEQYF. The CDR3 nucleotides read TGTGCCAGCAGCCCCGATCTGGACACCAGCTACGAGCAGTACTTC.